The clone carrying this T cell receptor (beta chain) was observed many times. The antigen is unknown. A unique molecular identifier was carried by every single TCR cDNA molecule. TCRdb fed the 5' RACE reads into MiXCR, producing one record per CDR3 protein. Of about 56,000 distinct CDR3 sequences detected, more than 7% appear once; the ten largest clones hold approximately 16%. Per germline, CDR1 MNHEY and CDR2 SVGEGT. This CDR3 spans 14 amino acids. V shed 6 bases, J shed 8 bases, and the junction held 6 bases outside the gene matches. Stated time point: sample taken at primary tumor resection. Whole RNA was taken from tumor, nontumor lung or frozen PBMC; it was then sequenced unsorted. Donation came from approximately 69 patients with untreated early-stage non-small cell lung cancer. The entry originates in a study of spatial heterogeneity in lung cancer. Turning to the study itself: The study consistently detected more beta-chain than alpha-chain sequences. Study conclusions and caveats: Ubiquitous expanded tumor TCRs appeared in blood more at resection than follow-up.

The clonotype was recovered from a female donor with early-stage non-small cell lung cancer. Sequences were derived from PBMCs, sampled at surgery. The chain carries TRBV6-2 or TRBV6-3 and TRBJ2-1, with 11 bases that match TRBD1. DNA for the CDR3: TGTGCCAGCAGGCCGGGACAGGGGGGAGATGAGCAGTTCTTC. It specifies CASRPGQGGDEQFF.